Detailed here is one TCR beta chain. The data were obtained in a study of OX40 agonist ivuxolimab in advanced cancers. On the study more broadly: Patients undergoing dose escalation presented with hepatocellular carcinoma, melanoma, renal cell or head and neck cancer.

Some clones are missing from TCRdb's copy, which holds only in-frame ones; the method was immunoSEQ multiplex PCR. The sample lists more than 25,000 clones, around 88% occurring once. Trimming left V 4 bases short and J 1 base short, with 16 bases between. CDR1 is SGHAT, CDR2 FQNNGV, per germline. The CDR3 runs 16 residues. The material sequenced was CD4+ or CD8+ T cells sorted from blood, taken in a trial of the OX40 agonist ivuxolimab. The clonotype originates from an adult with an advanced solid tumor such as melanoma, head and neck, liver or kidney cancer. J is TRBJ2-5 and V is TRBV11-2; TRBD2 might be the D (5 bases). Here the CDR3 reads CASSSLGGSGQETQYF. The CDR3 bases are TGTGCCAGCAGCTCCCTGGGTGGCAGCGGCCAAGAGACCCAGTACTTC.